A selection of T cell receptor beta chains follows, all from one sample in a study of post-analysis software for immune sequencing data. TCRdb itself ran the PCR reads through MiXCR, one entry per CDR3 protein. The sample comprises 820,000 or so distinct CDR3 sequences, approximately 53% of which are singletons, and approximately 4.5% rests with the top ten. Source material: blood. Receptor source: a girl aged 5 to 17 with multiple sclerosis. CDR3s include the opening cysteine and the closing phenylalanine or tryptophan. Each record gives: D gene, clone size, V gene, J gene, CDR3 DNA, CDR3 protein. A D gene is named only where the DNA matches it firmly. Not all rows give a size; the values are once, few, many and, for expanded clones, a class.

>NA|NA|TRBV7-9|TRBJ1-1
TGTGCCAGCAGCTTAGTCAGGGAGGCTGAAGCTTTCTTT
CASSLVREAEAFF
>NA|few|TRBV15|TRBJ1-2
TGTGCCACCAGCACAGGGCTTAACTATGGCTACACCTTC
CATSTGLNYGYTF
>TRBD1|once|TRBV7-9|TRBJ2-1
TGTGCCAGCAGCTTAGATCTACAGGGGTCTGGCAATGAGCAGTTCTTC
CASSLDLQGSGNEQFF
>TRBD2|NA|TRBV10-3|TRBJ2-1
TGTGCCATCAGTGAATCAGCGGGGGGTGGCAATGAGCAGTTCTTC
CAISESAGGGNEQFF
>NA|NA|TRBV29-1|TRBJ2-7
TGCAGCGTTGAATGGAGGGGGGGGAACTCCTACGAGCAGTACTTC
CSVEWRGGNSYEQYF
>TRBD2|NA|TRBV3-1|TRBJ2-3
TGTGCCAGCAGCCCACGTGGGGGGACTAAGGTCGTCAGGCCAGATACGCAGTATTTT
CASSPRGGTKVVRPDTQYF
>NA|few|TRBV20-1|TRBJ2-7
TGCAGTGCGAACGGAGGGAGTAGGAACGAGCAGTACTTC
CSANGGSRNEQYF
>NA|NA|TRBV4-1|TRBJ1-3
TGCGCCAGCAGCCAAGATGAGGGTGGAGGAAACACCATATATTTT
CASSQDEGGGNTIYF
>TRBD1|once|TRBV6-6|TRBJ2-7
TGTGCCAGCAGTTACCACGGACAGGGAGGCTACGAGCAGTACTTC
CASSYHGQGGYEQYF
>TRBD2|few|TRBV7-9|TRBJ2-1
TGTGCCAGCAGCTTAGGCGGCGGGAGGCCCTACAATGAGCAGTTCTTC
CASSLGGGRPYNEQFF
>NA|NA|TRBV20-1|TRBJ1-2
TGCAGTGCTGTCGATCCTATGACTTATGGCTACACCTTC
CSAVDPMTYGYTF
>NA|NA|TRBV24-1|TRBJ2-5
TGTGCCACCAGTGATGGGGGACACCAGCAGACCCAGTACTTC
CATSDGGHQQTQYF
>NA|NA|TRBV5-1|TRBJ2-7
TGCGCCAGCAGCTTGCGGGGGACTCGGGACGGCTACGAGCAGTACTTC
CASSLRGTRDGYEQYF
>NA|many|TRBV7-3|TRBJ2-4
TGTGCCAGCAGCACCCCAGGGGACTTAGCCAAAAACATTCAGTACTTC
CASSTPGDLAKNIQYF
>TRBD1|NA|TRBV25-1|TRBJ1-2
TGTGCCAGCAGTGACCCCGGGACAGGCCTCGTAGGGGGCTACACCTTC
CASSDPGTGLVGGYTF
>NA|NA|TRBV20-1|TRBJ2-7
TGCAGTGCTCACAGGGAAGAACCCGAGCAGTACTTC
CSAHREEPEQYF
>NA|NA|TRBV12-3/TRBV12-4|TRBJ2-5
TGTGCCAGCAGTTTACATGGGGAGACCCAGTACTTC
CASSLHGETQYF
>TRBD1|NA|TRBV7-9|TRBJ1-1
TGTGCCAGCACGACAGGGGGTAACACTGAAGCTTTCTTT
CASTTGGNTEAFF
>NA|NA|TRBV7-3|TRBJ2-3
TGTGCCAGCAGCTCTGACTCCACTAGCACAGATACGCAGTATTTT
CASSSDSTSTDTQYF
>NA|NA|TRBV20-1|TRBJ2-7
TGCAGTGCTAGAGATTCTTCGACAGGCTCTGGTTACGAGCAGTACTTC
CSARDSSTGSGYEQYF
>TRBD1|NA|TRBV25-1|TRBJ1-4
TGTGCCAGCAGTGGAGGGACAGGGGATAATGAAAAACTGTTTTTT
CASSGGTGDNEKLFF
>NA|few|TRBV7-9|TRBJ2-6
TGTGCCAGCAGCTTACTCTCAGGGGCCGGGGCCAACGTCCTGACTTTC
CASSLLSGAGANVLTF
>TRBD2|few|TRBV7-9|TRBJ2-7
TGTGCCAGCAGCTCAGCGGGAGAAATAAGCGAGCAGTACTTC
CASSSAGEISEQYF
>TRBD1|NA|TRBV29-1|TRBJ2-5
TGCAGCCTCCGTCCTGGACAGGGGGCGGGTGAGACCCAGTACTTC
CSLRPGQGAGETQYF
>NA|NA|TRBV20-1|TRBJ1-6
TGCAGTGCTGCCGAGGGGACTCTTACCGCCCTATATTCACCCCTCCACTTT
CSAAEGTLTALYSPLHF
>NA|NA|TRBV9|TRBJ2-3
TGTGCCAGCAGCGTAGTTGACGGGAGAAATACGCAGTATTTT
CASSVVDGRNTQYF
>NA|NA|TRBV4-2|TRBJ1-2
TGTGCCAGCAGCCAAATGGCGGGTTTTGACTATGGCTACACCTTC
CASSQMAGFDYGYTF
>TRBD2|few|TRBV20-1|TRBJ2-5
TGCAGTGCTCATAGCGGGGGGGCCGAAGAGCAGTACTTC
CSAHSGGAEEQYF
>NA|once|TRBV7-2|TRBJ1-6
TGTGCCGGTAAAAGGGGGGAATATAATTCACCCCTCCACTTT
CAGKRGEYNSPLHF
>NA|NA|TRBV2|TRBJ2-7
TGTGCCAGCAGTGTAGAGGCAGGGGGGACCTACGAGCAGTACTTC
CASSVEAGGTYEQYF
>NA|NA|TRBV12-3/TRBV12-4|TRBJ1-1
TGTGCCAGCAGTCCGCGCGTCAGGACGAACACTGAAGCTTTCTTT
CASSPRVRTNTEAFF
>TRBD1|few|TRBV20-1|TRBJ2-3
TGCAGTGCTAGAGAAGGGGCAGGGGGTGGGGATACGCAGTATTTT
CSAREGAGGGDTQYF
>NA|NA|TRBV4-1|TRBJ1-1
TGCGCCAGCAGCCAAGATTCAAGGACTGAAGCTTTCTTT
CASSQDSRTEAFF
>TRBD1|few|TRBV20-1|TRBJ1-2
TGCAGTGCTCCGGACAGGGGGACCTATGGCTACACCTTC
CSAPDRGTYGYTF
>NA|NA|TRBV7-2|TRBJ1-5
TGTGCCAGCAGCTTGTTCAGAATAAATCAGCCCCAGCATTTT
CASSLFRINQPQHF
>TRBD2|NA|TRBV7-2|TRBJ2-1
TGTGCCAGCAGGTTGGCGGGGGGAATCTCCTACAATGAGCAGTTCTTC
CASRLAGGISYNEQFF
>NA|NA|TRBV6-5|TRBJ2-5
TGTGCCAGCAGTTACCGGCAGACTCAAGAGACCCAGTACTTC
CASSYRQTQETQYF
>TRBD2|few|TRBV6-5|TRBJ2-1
TGTGCCAGCAGTTACTCTCGGGGGGGCAATGAGCAGTTCTTC
CASSYSRGGNEQFF
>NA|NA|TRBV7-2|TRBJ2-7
TGTGCCAGCAGCTTAGGGCCGTCCGACTACGAGCAGTACTTC
CASSLGPSDYEQYF
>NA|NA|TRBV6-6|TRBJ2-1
TGTGCCAGCAGTTACTCGGGGGGGCGATTTGGTGAGCAGTTCTTC
CASSYSGGRFGEQFF
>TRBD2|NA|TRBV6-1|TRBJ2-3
TGTGCCAGCAGTGTCCTAGCGGGGGAAACAGATACGCAGTATTTT
CASSVLAGETDTQYF
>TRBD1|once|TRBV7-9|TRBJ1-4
TGTGCCAGCAGCCCTCGGGACAGGGGGCAAGAAAAACTGTTTTTT
CASSPRDRGQEKLFF
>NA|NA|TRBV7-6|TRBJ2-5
TGTGCCAGCAGCTTAGCCCGCCTCCAAGAGACCCAGTACTTC
CASSLARLQETQYF
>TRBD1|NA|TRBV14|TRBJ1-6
TGTGCCAGCAGCCGAATACAGGGGGTGGGACCCCTCCACTTT
CASSRIQGVGPLHF
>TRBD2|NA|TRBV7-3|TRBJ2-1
TGTGCCAGCAAACCGGGACTAGCGTCAAATGAGCAGTTCTTC
CASKPGLASNEQFF
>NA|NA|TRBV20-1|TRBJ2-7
TGCAGTGCTAGACACACTAGTTACGTCGAGCAGTACTTC
CSARHTSYVEQYF
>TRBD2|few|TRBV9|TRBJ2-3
TGTGCCAGCAGCGCGGGACTAGGCACAGATACGCAGTATTTT
CASSAGLGTDTQYF
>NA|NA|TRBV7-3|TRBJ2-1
TGTGCCAGCAGCTTGAGACTGGGATCCTACAATGAGCAGTTCTTC
CASSLRLGSYNEQFF
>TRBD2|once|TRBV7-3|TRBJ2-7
TGTGCCAGCAGCTGGACCAGCGGGGGGTCCTACAATGAGCAGTACTTC
CASSWTSGGSYNEQYF
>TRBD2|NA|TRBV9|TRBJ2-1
TGTGCCAGCAGCGTAGCCGAGTTTAGCGGGAGGCCCTACAATGAGCAGTTCTTC
CASSVAEFSGRPYNEQFF
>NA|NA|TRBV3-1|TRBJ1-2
TGTGCCAGCAGCGCGCGGGCAGGGAGTGGCTACACCTTC
CASSARAGSGYTF
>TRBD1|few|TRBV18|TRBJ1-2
TGTGCCAGCTCATCTTCACCAGGGGGCGTAGGCTACACCTTC
CASSSSPGGVGYTF
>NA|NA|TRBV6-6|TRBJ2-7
TGTGCCAGCAGTGCGGTGGCAGGGAGCTCCTACGAGCAGTACTTC
CASSAVAGSSYEQYF
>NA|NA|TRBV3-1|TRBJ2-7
TGTGCCAGCAGCCAAGAACTCGAGTACGAGCAGTACTTC
CASSQELEYEQYF
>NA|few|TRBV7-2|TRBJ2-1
TGTGCCAGCAGCCCAGGGACCGCGCGGGTCGATGAGCAGTTCTTC
CASSPGTARVDEQFF
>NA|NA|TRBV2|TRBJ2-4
TGTGCCAGCACACCGGCCAAAAACATTCAGTACTTC
CASTPAKNIQYF